This TCR beta chain was documented in a study of blood T cells in healthy people across ages (dated by TCRdb to between 2015 and 2016). The study in broad terms: In model experiments, template switching captured about one uniquely barcoded TCR beta cDNA molecule for every two T cells. Using deep sequencing normalized with unique cDNA molecular identifiers, the study measured how TCR beta repertoire diversity changes with age. The donors were divided into four age groups: young (average around 16 years), middle-aged (about 39), aged (approximately 62) and long-lived (about 84). Two additional independent replicas of 1 million unique cDNA reads from the same blood draw were analyzed for two donors (one aged 18 to 30 and one aged 80 or older). Results the study describes overall, beyond this receptor: The CMV infection status of donors was not known, potentially confounding age-related changes in expanded clonotypes. Compared with the aged group, the long-lived group had more naive CD4+ T cells, fewer expanded clones and increased TCR diversity, suggesting age selection. A strong correlation was found between observed TCR beta diversity and the percentage of naive T cells measured by flow cytometry. Conclusive comparison of naive and antigen-experienced compartments was prevented by the profiling of bulk unsorted PBMCs. As age increased, observed TCR beta diversity per million T cells dropped in a roughly linear way, and a significant reduction was already evident by age 40. Estimates of total diversity based on one million sequenced T cells were regarded as lower bounds and as underestimates.

Trimming takes 3 bases off V and 0 bases off J; junction bases not matched to a gene: 3. The CDR3 numbers 16 residues from cysteine through phenylalanine. The CDR3 DNA has 48 bases and is translated from base 1. CDR1 and CDR2, per the germline V gene, are KGHDR and SFDVKD. As concerns this clonotype: This clone's antigen is unknown. No base quality information exists; no much larger clone differs at one position.

Receptor libraries were prepared by 5' RACE. Reads for this sample came from an Illumina HiSeq 2500. The second PCR ran for about 7 to 11 cycles and used a J-beta primer mix along with a sample-barcoded 5' primer. A unique molecular identifier was introduced onto each TCR beta cDNA molecule by a template-switch 5' adaptor carrying 12 random nucleotides. Each sample yielded at least 2.5 million CDR3-containing paired-end reads. First-strand cDNA was synthesized from all RNA with the Mint cDNA synthesis kit, primed by a TRBC-specific oligonucleotide. Following uracil-DNA glycosylase treatment, a first 18-cycle PCR with universal primers M1SS and BC2_uni_R was performed on all cDNA. The study's own analysis went as follows. For normalization, 1 million high-quality reads were randomly selected from each sample, with every read carrying a distinct molecular identifier. Instead of being binned into consensus sequences, reads that shared molecular identifiers were thrown out. CDR3 identification, clonotype clustering and error correction used MiTCR with a Q25 quality threshold and the strictest error-elimination algorithm. A nonparametric unseen species model using Euler transformation provided a lower-bound estimate of total TCR beta diversity. Using fastp trimming at Q25 and MiXCR clonotype assembly, TCRdb reanalyzed the public sequencing data and kept in-frame beta chains. Each CDR3 protein gets just one entry, which takes the most common genes and DNA from the rows behind it. For this entry, the V and J calls and clone size follow TCRdb and not the study's own pipeline. The sample includes roughly 500,000 distinct CDR3 sequences, with under 30% observed a single time. The ten largest make up around 10% of the sample.

The donors were roughly 39 Caucasian individuals from Russia, aged roughly 6 to 95 years, who were systemically healthy. Approximately 10 milliliters of peripheral blood were collected from each donor into EDTA-treated Vacutainer tubes. Ficoll-Paque density-gradient centrifugation was used to isolate PBMCs, with at least 7 million obtained per sample. Total RNA was extracted from PBMCs with Trizol reagent, with at least 5 micrograms obtained per sample. The percentages of naive CD45RAhigh/CD27high T cells were determined by flow cytometry on a PBMC aliquot from every donor. The same sample was also studied in work on T cells of mothers and their children. The second investigation adds: Nine systemically healthy Caucasian individuals served as donors, namely three mothers together with their six children. cDNA synthesis used all of the extracted RNA, with around 1.4 ug of RNA in each 15 ul reaction. In the second PCR, sample barcodes and 2-4 random nucleotides were introduced via the M1S primer. Each mother yielded over 9.5 million TCR beta CDR3 reads and each child 2.5 million to 3 million reads. Thymic selection similarly shapes TCR recombination output in related and unrelated pairs, with minor effect from inherited differences. Related mother-child pairs always showed normalized repertoire overlap that was slightly higher than in unrelated mother-child pairs, though the difference was never significant. With a sensitivity of about 100 clones per million clonotypes, no persistent microchimeric T cell clones were detected. To look for features that set related mother-child pairs apart from unrelated individuals, the researchers ran deep NGS to compare the TCR beta repertoires of mothers and children. Mothers averaged roughly 36 +/- 4 years of age and children averaged about 12 +/- 4 years. After adapters were ligated using NEBNext reagents, the libraries underwent 100+100 nt paired-end sequencing on an Illumina HiSeq 2000. To prevent cross-contamination, the mother and child libraries were prepared one month apart and sequenced in separate runs. Between about 500,000 and 2,300,000 distinct TCR beta clonotypes were identified per donor. Naive TCR beta clonotypes were estimated from low-frequency clonotypes matched to each donor's FACS-determined naive share, without sorting.

The TCR originated in a boy aged 10-17 years in good health. The V and J segments used are TRBV24-1 and TRBJ2-1; 8 bases in between match TRBD2. Specimen: blood. The nucleotides read TGTGCCACCAGTGATATGGGGACTAGCTCCTACAATGAGCAGTTCTTC. This sequence encodes CATSDMGTSSYNEQFF.